This T cell receptor beta chain was profiled in a study of T cell repertoires in cytomegalovirus infection. Study as a whole: It was the public TCR beta signatures that indicated both CMV infection and matching HLA type.

Study-wide results and limits: In two of eight donors, the top clonotype was HLA-C-restricted CMV-specific. Cumulated frequencies of public TCR beta families served to identify carriers of CMV plus the relevant HLA.

TCRdb passed the reads through MiXCR, listing each CDR3 protein once. The table includes roughly 500,000 distinct CDR3 sequences, about 11% detected once. The CDR3 consists of 15 residues. Germline V gene data show CDR1 as SGHTA and CDR2 as FQGNSA. Trimming took 1 base from V and 2 from J, leaving 8 bases between them. This clonotype was counted at least ten times. Its specificity is unknown. The sequence was obtained from a human donor in good health (CMV status not recorded). Some clones in this sample may be carry-over from other donors' samples. Sequencing was performed on PBMCs. This sequence joins TRBV7-2 and TRBJ2-2; perhaps TRBD2 as D (5 bases). CDR3 amino acids: CASSLVLANTGELFF. The DNA for the CDR3 is TGTGCCAGCAGCTTAGTCCTAGCTAACACCGGGGAGCTGTTTTTT.